The 5 T cell receptor beta chains listed next were all sequenced from one sample in a study of cytomegalovirus exposure and HLA in healthy donors. Measured with immunoSEQ multiplex PCR; TCRdb has only the in-frame clones, and not every one. The sample has about 130,000 clones; roughly nine tenths are singletons. The sample comprised PBMCs. Receptors originate from a woman between 18 and 29 years old in good health and CMV-seronegative.

This clone has a handful of counts. The chain has TRBV30 and TRBJ1-4, with 7 bases aligning to TRBD1. Germline CDR1 reads GTSNPN; CDR2 reads SVGIG (reference sequence). This CDR3 comprises 14 residues. V dropped 2 bases and J dropped 6; count of bases not matched to a gene: 6. The CDR3 region is CAWSPAGTDEKLFF. CDR3 DNA sequence: TGTGCCTGGAGTCCCGCCGGGACAGATGAAAAACTGTTTTTT.

This clone was found once. The chain combines TRBV6-1 with TRBJ2-7; the D is unclear. V was shortened by 3 bases and J by 3 bases, with 12 bases between the two germline ends. Germline V CDR1 and CDR2: MNHNS, SASEGT. The CDR3 length is 14 residues. The CDR3 spells CASSDRVHYYEQYF. The DNA of the CDR3 is TGTGCCAGCAGTGACCGGGTGCACTACTACGAGCAGTACTTC.

The J gene is TRBJ1-2, the V gene TRBV5-6; unclear D gene. Germline V gives CDR1 SGHDT, CDR2 YYEEEE. CDR3 length: 12 amino acids. Trimming shortened V by 1 base and J by 4 bases, and 5 bases separated the two germline ends. The CDR3 sequence is CASSLLFYGYTF. The CDR3 coding sequence is TGTGCCAGCAGCTTGCTCTTCTATGGCTACACCTTC.

The chain employs TRBV5-4 and TRBJ2-7; a weak D match, TRBD2 (5 bases). The length of the CDR3 is 15 residues. The V end was cut by 1 base, the J end by 2 bases, with 13 bases between. Germline CDR1 reads SGHNT; CDR2 reads YYREEE (reference sequence). CDR3 DNA sequence: TGTGCCAGCAGCTTGTTTGTGACCGGGACCTACGAGCAGTACTTC. The encoded protein is CASSLFVTGTYEQYF.

The chain combines TRBV6-5 with TRBJ2-7, with TRBD2 matching over 9 bases. Germline V lookup: CDR1 MNHEY, CDR2 SVGAGI. The CDR3 consists of 15 residues. With 3 bases clipped from V and 5 bases from J, the junction kept 8 bases outside the gene matches. Here the CDR3 DNA reads TGTGCCAGCAGTTATAATGGCGGGAGGGCCGACGAGCAGTACTTC. It codes for CASSYNGGRADEQYF.